This TCR beta chain was captured in a study of T cell repertoires in cytomegalovirus infection. Study information: The authors used CMV epitopes that were HLA-C-restricted (recently identified) and HLA-B-restricted (well studied). Indications of both CMV infection and matching HLA type were provided by public TCR beta signatures. Regarding the study as a whole: Clonotype analysis showed dominance of the ex vivo response by HLA-C-restricted CMV-specific TCR beta clonotypes. Adding up the frequency of public TCR beta families identified people who carried CMV plus the relevant HLA.

TCRdb itself ran the reads through MiXCR, one entry per CDR3 protein. The repertoire holds roughly 920,000 distinct CDR3 sequences, with less than 40% as singletons. CDR3 length: 14 amino acids. Germline V gene data show CDR1 as SGHTA and CDR2 as FQGNSA. A word on this clonotype: Its matching antigen is unknown. Given a much more abundant clone one base away, this may be a read error.

The clonotype comes from a human donor in good health (CMV status not recorded). Some clones in this sample may be carry-over from other donors' samples. The V gene is TRBV7-2, the J gene TRBJ1-1; D is ambiguous. The specimen was cultured CD8+ T cells from PBMCs, collected from culture after CMV antigen stimulation. The DNA of the CDR3 is TGTGCCAACAGCCCGTTGGCAACGAACACTGAAGCTTTCTTT. Its protein product is CANSPLATNTEAFF.